This T cell receptor beta chain was profiled in a study of T cell repertoires in cytomegalovirus infection. Study-level findings and limits: Individuals carrying CMV plus the relevant HLA were identified by cumulative frequency of public TCR beta families.

This clonotype was counted many times. The target antigen is unknown. TCRdb ran MiXCR on the reads and lists one entry per CDR3 protein. Of approximately 240,000 distinct CDR3 sequences in the sample, about 12% are singletons; the top ten hold 1.5% to 2%. The CDR3 contains 14 residues. The trim removed 4 bases at V and 5 bases at J, leaving 7 bases unmatched. This clonotype originated in a human donor in good health (CMV status not recorded). Some clones in this sample may be carry-over from other donors' samples. The sample taken for sequencing was PBMCs. This chain uses TRBV12-3 or TRBV12-4 with TRBJ2-5, with 7 bases matching TRBD1. Written as DNA, the CDR3 is TGTGCCAGCAGTTCGGGACAGAGTACCGAGACCCAGTACTTC. It codes for CASSSGQSTETQYF.